Listed here are 18 T cell receptor beta chains from one sample, sequenced in a study of cytomegalovirus exposure and HLA in healthy donors. Primers for the PCR totalled 60 Vbeta and 13 Jbeta. The assay was immunoSEQ multiplex PCR, and TCRdb's table has in-frame clones only and misses some. The table has about 100,000 clones, 76% seen once. Material for sequencing was PBMCs. Source of these receptors: a man aged 18 to 29 in good health and CMV-seronegative.

The rearrangement links TRBV5-6 to TRBJ1-1; a weak D match, TRBD1 (5 bases). V was shortened by 3 bases and J by 6 bases, with 18 bases between the two germline ends. CDR1 is SGHDT, CDR2 YYEEEE, per germline. The CDR3 sequence is 15 residues long. CDR3 in DNA: TGTGCCAGCAGCTACGGACCAGGGATTTTACCTGAAGCTTTCTTT. Protein: CASSYGPGILPEAFF.

The gene calls are TRBV5-1 and TRBJ1-2; 7 bases map to TRBD1. Germline CDR1 reads SGHRS; CDR2 reads YFSETQ. V trimming: 0 bases; J trimming: 4 bases; junction bases outside the gene matches: 9. The CDR3 has 16 amino acids. CDR3 residues: CASSLVQGETSYGYTF. The CDR3 DNA is TGCGCCAGCAGCTTGGTGCAGGGGGAAACCTCCTATGGCTACACCTTC. Looking up the rest from reference TRBV5-1 and TRBJ1-2 gives the full variable domain: KAGVTQTPRYLIKTRGQQVTLSCSPISGHRSVSWYQQTPGQGLQFLFEYFSETQRNKGNFPGRFSGRQFSNSRSEMNVSTLELGDSALYLCASSLVQGETSYGYTFGSGTRLTVV.

This clone has just one count. The V call is TRBV25-1, the J call TRBJ2-5; tentatively, D is TRBD2 (6 bases). The germline gives CDR1 MGHDK, CDR2 SYGVNS. Trimming took off 4 bases at V and 9 bases at J, with 15 bases between the two ends. The CDR3 totals 13 residues. The CDR3 DNA follows: TGTGCCAGCAGTGGGACTTCCAGGAGGGCCCAGTACTTC. Translation gives CASSGTSRRAQYF.

V is TRBV29-1 and J is TRBJ2-7, with 8 positions matching TRBD2. The germline CDR1 and CDR2 sequences are SQVTM and ANQGSEA. V shed 7 bases, J shed 0 bases, and the junction held 11 bases outside the gene matches. The CDR3 spans 15 residues. The CDR3 sequence is CSARREGESSYEQYF. The DNA for the CDR3 is TGCAGCGCCAGACGGGAGGGGGAGAGCTCCTACGAGCAGTACTTC.

The sample holds a few counts of this clone. The V gene is TRBV19, the J gene TRBJ1-1; D unresolved. V shed 3 bases and J shed 3 bases, with 8 bases lying between them. The CDR3 runs to 13 residues. Germline V lookup: CDR1 LNHDA, CDR2 SQIVND (reference sequence). In nucleotides, the CDR3 is TGTGCCAGTAGTATCGGTCTCTACACTGAAGCTTTCTTT. Residues: CASSIGLYTEAFF.

The chain combines TRBV6-1 with TRBJ1-2; TRBD1 is a possible D gene (5 bases). The CDR3 covers 14 residues. Trimming left V 1 base short and J 4 bases short, with 10 bases between. Per the germline V gene, CDR1 is MNHNS and CDR2 is SASEGT. The CDR3: CASSEESGPYGYTF. Written as DNA, the CDR3 is TGTGCCAGCAGTGAAGAATCAGGGCCCTATGGCTACACCTTC.

This clone came up once. This chain uses TRBV4-3 with TRBJ2-2; 8 bases are shared with TRBD1. V lost 0 bases to trimming and J lost 6 bases; unmatched junction nucleotides: 3. This CDR3 is built from 15 residues. Germline CDR1 LGHNA, CDR2 YSLEER. The CDR3, as DNA: TGCGCCAGCAGCCAAGAGGGCAGGGGGCCCGGGGAGCTGTTTTTT. Protein product: CASSQEGRGPGELFF.

This sequence joins TRBV5-1 and TRBJ2-1, with 9 bases that match TRBD2. V shed 1 base, J shed 2 bases, and the junction held 7 bases outside the gene matches. In germline, CDR1 is SGHRS, CDR2 YFSETQ. The CDR3 runs 17 residues. The CDR3 nucleotides are TGCGCCAGCAGCTTGAGAGGTAGCGGGGGAACCTACAATGAGCAGTTCTTC. This gives the protein CASSLRGSGGTYNEQFF.

The chain combines TRBV2 with TRBJ2-7; 7 bases fit TRBD1. CDR1 and CDR2 from the germline V gene are SNHLY and FYNNEI. Trimming at V came to 7 bases and at J to 6 bases, leaving 12 bases not matched to a gene. The CDR3 has 14 residues. The CDR3 spells CASIRTGTVPEQYF. Here the CDR3 DNA reads TGTGCCAGCATTAGGACCGGGACAGTTCCCGAGCAGTACTTC.

The genes are TRBV7-3 and TRBJ2-3; D not resolved. Per germline, CDR1 SGHTA and CDR2 FQGTGA. Trimming took off 3 bases at V and 6 bases at J, with 10 bases between the two ends. The CDR3 has 13 residues. The CDR3 DNA follows: TGTGCCAGCAGCTTTTTCCAGTCGGATACGCAGTATTTT. This sequence encodes CASSFFQSDTQYF. Full variable domain (outside the CDR3, taken from reference TRBV7-3 and TRBJ2-3): GAGVSQTPSNKVTEKGKYVELRCDPISGHTALYWYRQSLGQGPEFLIYFQGTGAADDSGLPNDRFFAVRPEGSVSTLKIQRTERGDSAVYLCASSFFQSDTQYFGPGTRLTVL.

The rearrangement uses TRBV6-6 and TRBJ2-7, with D possibly being TRBD2 (5 bases). The CDR3 covers 16 residues. The V end was cut by 2 bases, the J end by 6 bases, with 20 bases between. CDR1 and CDR2 from the germline V gene are MNHNY and SVGAGI (reference sequence). CDR3: CASSYPRVGRVSEQYF. Written as DNA, the CDR3 is TGTGCCAGCAGTTACCCCCGAGTGGGGAGAGTCTCCGAGCAGTACTTC.

A single count supports this clone. This rearrangement joins TRBV7-8 to TRBJ2-3; D possibly corresponds to TRBD1 (5 bases). CDR1 is SGHVS and CDR2 is FQNEAQ in the germline V gene. V gave up 10 bases and J gave up 3 bases, with 20 bases separating them. The CDR3 length is 15 residues. The CDR3 loop reads CATDRQPRPTDTQYF. The CDR3 DNA sequence: TGTGCCACCGATAGACAGCCCCGGCCTACAGATACGCAGTATTTT.

This chain joins TRBV7-2 and TRBJ1-6; 9 bases fit TRBD1. V dropped 2 bases and J dropped 8; count of bases not matched to a gene: 10. The length of the CDR3 is 17 residues. Germline V gene sequence: CDR1 SGHTA, CDR2 FQGNSA. The CDR3 bases are TGTGCCAGCAGCTTAACCCACCCCACAGGGGGCGATTCACCCCTCCACTTT. Encoded protein: CASSLTHPTGGDSPLHF.

V and J are TRBV7-2 and TRBJ2-1; 12 bases line up with TRBD2. V shed 2 bases, J shed 1 base, and the junction held 6 bases outside the gene matches. Germline V gives CDR1 SGHTA, CDR2 FQGNSA. The CDR3 spans 18 residues. CDR3 sequence: CASSLFSSGGGSYNEQFF. As DNA, the CDR3 is TGTGCCAGCAGCTTATTTTCTAGCGGGGGGGGTTCCTACAATGAGCAGTTCTTC.

Only one count was recorded for this clone. This chain links TRBV7-3 with TRBJ2-5; D is ambiguous. The CDR3 contains 13 residues. The germline V and J ends were trimmed by 0 bases and 5 bases, with 7 bases remaining between them. The germline V gene has CDR1 SGHTA and CDR2 FQGTGA. CDR3 amino acids: CASSLTLSETQYF. The CDR3 DNA reads TGTGCCAGCAGCTTAACGTTAAGCGAGACCCAGTACTTC.

CDR3 in DNA: TGTGCCAGACCCGCTAGCGGGGGGTTCAATACGCAGTATTTT. Its protein is CARPASGGFNTQYF. The chain combines TRBV28 with TRBJ2-3; 11 bases map to TRBD2. There are 14 residues in the CDR3. V dropped 9 bases and J dropped 7; count of bases not matched to a gene: 9. Germline CDR1 MDHEN, CDR2 SYDVKM.

This clone was seen only a few times. This sequence joins TRBV28 and TRBJ1-1, with D possibly matching TRBD1 (5 bases). V lost 4 bases, J lost 6 bases, and 12 bases lay in between. The CDR3 is 13 residues long. Germline CDR1 MDHEN, CDR2 SYDVKM. The chain's CDR3 is CASSSPGLPEAFF. Here the CDR3 DNA reads TGTGCCAGCAGTTCTCCGGGACTCCCTGAAGCTTTCTTT.

The genes are TRBV10-3 and TRBJ2-7; the D is unclear. CDR1 is ENHRY, CDR2 SYGVKD, per germline. Trimming left V 3 bases short and J 2 bases short, with 5 bases between. The CDR3 length is 12 residues. The CDR3 reads CAISESTYEQYF. CDR3 nucleotide sequence: TGTGCCATCAGTGAATCAACCTACGAGCAGTACTTC.